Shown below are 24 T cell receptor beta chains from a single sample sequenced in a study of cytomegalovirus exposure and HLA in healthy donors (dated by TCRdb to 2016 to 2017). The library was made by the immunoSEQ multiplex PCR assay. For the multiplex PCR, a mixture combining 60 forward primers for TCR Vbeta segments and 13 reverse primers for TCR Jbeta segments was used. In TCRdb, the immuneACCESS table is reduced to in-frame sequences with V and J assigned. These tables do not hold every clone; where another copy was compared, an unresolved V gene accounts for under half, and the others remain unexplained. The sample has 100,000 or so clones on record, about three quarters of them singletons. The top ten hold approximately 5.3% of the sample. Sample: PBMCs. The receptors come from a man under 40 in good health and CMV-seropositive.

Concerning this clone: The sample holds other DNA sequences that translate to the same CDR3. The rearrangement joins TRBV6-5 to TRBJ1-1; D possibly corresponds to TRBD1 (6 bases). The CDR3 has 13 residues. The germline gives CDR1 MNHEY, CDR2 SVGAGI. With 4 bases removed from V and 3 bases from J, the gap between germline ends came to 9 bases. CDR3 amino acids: CASSSQGYTEAFF. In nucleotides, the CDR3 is TGTGCCAGCAGTTCACAGGGCTACACTGAAGCTTTCTTT.

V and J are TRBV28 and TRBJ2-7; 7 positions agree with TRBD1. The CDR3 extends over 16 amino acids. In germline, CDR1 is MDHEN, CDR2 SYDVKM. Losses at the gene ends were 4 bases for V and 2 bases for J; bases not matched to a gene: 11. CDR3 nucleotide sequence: TGTGCCAGCAGTTCTGTTCGACAGGGCAACCCCTACGAGCAGTACTTC. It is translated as CASSSVRQGNPYEQYF.

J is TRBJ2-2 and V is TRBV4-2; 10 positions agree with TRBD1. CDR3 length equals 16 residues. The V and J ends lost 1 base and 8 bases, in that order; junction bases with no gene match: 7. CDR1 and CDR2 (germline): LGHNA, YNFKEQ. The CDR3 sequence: CASSQAGTGAEGELFF. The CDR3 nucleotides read TGTGCCAGCAGCCAAGCCGGGACAGGGGCCGAAGGGGAGCTGTTTTTT.

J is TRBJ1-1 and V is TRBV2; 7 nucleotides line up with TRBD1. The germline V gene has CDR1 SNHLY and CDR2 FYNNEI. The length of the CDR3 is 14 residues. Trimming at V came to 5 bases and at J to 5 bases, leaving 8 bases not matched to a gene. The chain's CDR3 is CASSFRDSRTEAFF. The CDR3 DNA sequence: TGTGCCAGCAGTTTCCGGGACAGTAGGACTGAAGCTTTCTTT.

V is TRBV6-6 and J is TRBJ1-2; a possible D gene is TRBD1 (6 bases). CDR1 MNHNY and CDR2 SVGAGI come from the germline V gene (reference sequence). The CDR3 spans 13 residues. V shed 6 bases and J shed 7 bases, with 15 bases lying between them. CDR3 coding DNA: TGTGCCAGCAGCCCGACAGGAGAGGGTGGCTACACCTTC. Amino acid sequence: CASSPTGEGGYTF.

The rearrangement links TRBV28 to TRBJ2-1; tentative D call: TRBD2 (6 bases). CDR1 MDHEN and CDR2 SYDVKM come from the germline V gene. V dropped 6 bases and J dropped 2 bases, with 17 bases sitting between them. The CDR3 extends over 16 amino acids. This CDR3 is CASSLRVEGPYNEQFF. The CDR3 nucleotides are TGTGCCAGCAGCCTCCGGGTGGAGGGCCCCTACAATGAGCAGTTCTTC.

CDR3 protein: CASSLEASGVVYNEQFF. DNA for the CDR3: TGTGCCAGCAGCTTAGAGGCTAGCGGGGTGGTCTACAATGAGCAGTTCTTC. The chain has TRBV13 and TRBJ2-1; 9 bases are a match to TRBD2. The CDR3 length is 17 residues. J gave up 3 bases and V 1 base, and 7 bases lay outside the gene matches. Germline V gene data show CDR1 as PRHDT and CDR2 as FYEKMQ (reference sequence).

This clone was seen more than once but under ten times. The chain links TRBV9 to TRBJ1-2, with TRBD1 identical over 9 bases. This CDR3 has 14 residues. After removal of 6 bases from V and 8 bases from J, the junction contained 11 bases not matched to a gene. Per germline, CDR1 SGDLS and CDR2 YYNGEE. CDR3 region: CASTKGQGLKGYTF. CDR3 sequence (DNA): TGTGCCAGCACCAAGGGACAGGGCCTAAAAGGCTACACCTTC.

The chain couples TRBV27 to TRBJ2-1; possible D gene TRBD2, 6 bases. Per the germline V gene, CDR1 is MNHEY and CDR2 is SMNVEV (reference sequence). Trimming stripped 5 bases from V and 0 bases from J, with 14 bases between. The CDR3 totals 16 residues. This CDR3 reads CASSPGLPNSYNEQFF. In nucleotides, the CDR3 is TGTGCCAGCAGTCCGGGACTCCCAAACTCCTACAATGAGCAGTTCTTC.

CDR3 nucleotides: TGTGCCAGCAGCCTCGGACAGGGCCTGAACACTGAAGCTTTCTTT. Protein product: CASSLGQGLNTEAFF. The J gene is TRBJ1-1, the V gene TRBV5-4; 8 nucleotides line up with TRBD1. This CDR3 has 15 residues. Germline V gene sequence: CDR1 SGHNT, CDR2 YYREEE (reference sequence). Trimming at V came to 4 bases and at J to 0 bases, leaving 5 bases not matched to a gene.

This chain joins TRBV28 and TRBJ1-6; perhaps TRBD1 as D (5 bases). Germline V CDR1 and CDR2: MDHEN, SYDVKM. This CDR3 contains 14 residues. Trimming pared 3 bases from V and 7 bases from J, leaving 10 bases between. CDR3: CASSFYRRNSPLHF. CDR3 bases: TGTGCCAGCAGTTTCTACAGGAGAAATTCACCCCTCCACTTT.

The CDR3: CASSPASVRGGETQYF. The CDR3 DNA sequence: TGTGCCAGCAGCCCCGCTAGCGTCAGAGGAGGGGAGACCCAGTACTTC. V is TRBV7-2 and J is TRBJ2-5; D is possibly TRBD2 (6 bases). V was trimmed by 5 bases and J by 5 bases, leaving 21 bases between them. This CDR3 region has 16 residues. Germline-derived CDR1 and CDR2 are SGHTA and FQGNSA. The variable domain in full, with the rest retrieved from reference TRBV7-2 and TRBJ2-5, is GAGVSQSPSNKVTEKGKDVELRCDPISGHTALYWYRQSLGQGLEFLIYFQGNSAPDKSGLPSDRFSAERTGGSVSTLTIQRTQQEDSAVYLCASSPASVRGGETQYFGPGTRLLVL.

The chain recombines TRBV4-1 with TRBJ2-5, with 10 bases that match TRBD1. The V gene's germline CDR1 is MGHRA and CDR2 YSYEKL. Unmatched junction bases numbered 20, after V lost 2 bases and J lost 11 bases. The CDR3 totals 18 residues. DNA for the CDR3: TGCGCCAGCAGCCAACTCCTTTCTCTCGACAGGGGGCCGGGAGAGCAGTACTTC. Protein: CASSQLLSLDRGPGEQYF.

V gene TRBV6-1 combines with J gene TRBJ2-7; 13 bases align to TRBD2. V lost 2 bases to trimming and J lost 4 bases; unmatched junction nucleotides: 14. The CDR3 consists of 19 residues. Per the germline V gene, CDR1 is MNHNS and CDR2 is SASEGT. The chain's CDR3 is CASSEPRTSGGRTPYEQYV. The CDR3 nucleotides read TGTGCCAGCAGTGAACCCCGGACTAGCGGGGGAAGGACCCCATACGAGCAGTACGTC.

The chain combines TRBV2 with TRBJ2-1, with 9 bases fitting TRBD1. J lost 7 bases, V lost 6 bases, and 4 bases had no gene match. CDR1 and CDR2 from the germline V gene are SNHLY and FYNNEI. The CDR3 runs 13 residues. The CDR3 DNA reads TGTGCCAGCAGCCGGGACAGGGAAAATGAGCAGTTCTTC. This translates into CASSRDRENEQFF.

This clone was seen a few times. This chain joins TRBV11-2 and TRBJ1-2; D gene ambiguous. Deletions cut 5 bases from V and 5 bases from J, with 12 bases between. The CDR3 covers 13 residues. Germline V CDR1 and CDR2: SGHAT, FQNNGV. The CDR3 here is CASSPAGGYGYTF. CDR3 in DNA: TGTGCCAGCAGCCCTGCCGGTGGTTATGGCTACACCTTC.

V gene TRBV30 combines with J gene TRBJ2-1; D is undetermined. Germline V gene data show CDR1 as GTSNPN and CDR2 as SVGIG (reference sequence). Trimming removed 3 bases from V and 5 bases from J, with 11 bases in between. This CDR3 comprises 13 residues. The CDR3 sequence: CAWSLDAHNEQFF. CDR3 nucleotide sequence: TGTGCCTGGAGCCTAGACGCCCACAATGAGCAGTTCTTC. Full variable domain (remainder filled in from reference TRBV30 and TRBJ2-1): SQTIHQWPATLVQPVGSPLSLECTVEGTSNPNLYWYRQAAGRGLQLLFYSVGIGQISSEVPQNLSASRPQDRQFILSSKKLLLSDSGFYLCAWSLDAHNEQFFGPGTRLTVL.

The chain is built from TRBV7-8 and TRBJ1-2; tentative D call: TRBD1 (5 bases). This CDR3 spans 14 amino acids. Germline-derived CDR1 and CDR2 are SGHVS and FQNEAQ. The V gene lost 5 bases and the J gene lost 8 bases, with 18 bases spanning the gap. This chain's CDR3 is CASSIRGFRKGYTF. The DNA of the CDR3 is TGTGCCAGCAGCATAAGGGGTTTTAGGAAAGGCTACACCTTC.

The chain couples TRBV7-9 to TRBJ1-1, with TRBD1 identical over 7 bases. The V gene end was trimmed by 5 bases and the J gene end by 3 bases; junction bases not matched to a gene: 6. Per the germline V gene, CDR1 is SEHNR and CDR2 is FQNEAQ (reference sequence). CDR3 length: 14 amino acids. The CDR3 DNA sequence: TGTGCCAGCAGCGACAGGGTTGCTCACACTGAAGCTTTCTTT. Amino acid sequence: CASSDRVAHTEAFF.

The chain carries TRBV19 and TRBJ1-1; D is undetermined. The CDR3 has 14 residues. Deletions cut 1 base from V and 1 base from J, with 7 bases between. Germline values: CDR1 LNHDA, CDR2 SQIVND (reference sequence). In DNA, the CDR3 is TGTGCCAGTAGTATAGTCCTCGGGAACACTGAAGCTTTCTTT. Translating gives CASSIVLGNTEAFF.

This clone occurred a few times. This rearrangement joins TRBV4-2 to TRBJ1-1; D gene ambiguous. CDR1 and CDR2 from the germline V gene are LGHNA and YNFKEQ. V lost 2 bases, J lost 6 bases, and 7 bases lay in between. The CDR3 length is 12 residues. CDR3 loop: CASSQTGSEAFF. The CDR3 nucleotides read TGTGCCAGCAGCCAAACGGGTTCTGAAGCTTTCTTT.

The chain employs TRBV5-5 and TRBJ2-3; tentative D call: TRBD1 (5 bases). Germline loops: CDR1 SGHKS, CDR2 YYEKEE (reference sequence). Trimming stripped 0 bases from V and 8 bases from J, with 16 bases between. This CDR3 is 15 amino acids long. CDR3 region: CASSLGPKGQVTQYF. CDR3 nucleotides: TGTGCCAGCAGCTTGGGGCCCAAGGGGCAAGTTACGCAGTATTTT. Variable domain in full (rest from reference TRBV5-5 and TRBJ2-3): DAGVTQSPTHLIKTRGQQVTLRCSPISGHKSVSWYQQVLGQGPQFIFQYYEKEERGRGNFPDRFSARQFPNYSSELNVNALLLGDSALYLCASSLGPKGQVTQYFGPGTRLTVL.

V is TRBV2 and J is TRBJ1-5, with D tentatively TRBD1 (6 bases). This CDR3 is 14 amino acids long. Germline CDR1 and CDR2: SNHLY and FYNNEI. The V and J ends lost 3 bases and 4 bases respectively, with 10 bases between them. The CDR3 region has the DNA TGTGCCAGCAGTGAGACAGGCCTTAATCAGCCCCAGCATTTT. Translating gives CASSETGLNQPQHF.

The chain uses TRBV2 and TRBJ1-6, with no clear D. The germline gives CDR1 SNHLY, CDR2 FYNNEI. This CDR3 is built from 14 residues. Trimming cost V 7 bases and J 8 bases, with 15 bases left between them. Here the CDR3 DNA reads TGTGCCAGCAACCCCAGGCAGCAAGATTCACCCCTCCACTTT. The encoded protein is CASNPRQQDSPLHF.